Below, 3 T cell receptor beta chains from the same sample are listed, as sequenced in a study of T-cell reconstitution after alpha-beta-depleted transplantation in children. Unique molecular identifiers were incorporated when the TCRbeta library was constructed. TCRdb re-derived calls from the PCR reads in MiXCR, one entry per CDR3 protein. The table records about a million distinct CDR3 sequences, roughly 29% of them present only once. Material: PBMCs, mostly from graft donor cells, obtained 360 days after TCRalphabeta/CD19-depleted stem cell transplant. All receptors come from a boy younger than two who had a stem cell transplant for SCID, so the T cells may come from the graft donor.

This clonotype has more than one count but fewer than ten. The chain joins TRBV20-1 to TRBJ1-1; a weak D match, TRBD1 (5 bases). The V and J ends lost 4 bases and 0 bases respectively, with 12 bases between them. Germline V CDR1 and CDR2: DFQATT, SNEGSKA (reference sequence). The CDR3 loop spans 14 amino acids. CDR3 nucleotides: TGCAGTGCTACGATGACAGCCTTGAACACTGAAGCTTTCTTT. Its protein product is CSATMTALNTEAFF.

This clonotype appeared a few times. CDR3 sequence: CASSLDSGGYTF. Here the CDR3 DNA reads TGTGCCAGCAGCTTGGACAGCGGCGGCTACACCTTC. The V call is TRBV7-9, the J call TRBJ1-2; D is possibly TRBD1 (6 bases). The V gene's germline CDR1 is SEHNR and CDR2 FQNEAQ (reference sequence). The V end lost 3 bases, the J end lost 8 bases, and 10 bases lay between the germline ends. This CDR3 spans 12 amino acids. The full variable domain, in which reference TRBV7-9 and TRBJ1-2 provide the parts outside the CDR3, is DTGVSQNPRHKITKRGQNVTFRCDPISEHNRLYWYRQTLGQGPEFLTYFQNEAQLEKSRLLSDRFSAERPKGSFSTLEIQRTEQGDSAMYLCASSLDSGGYTFGSGTRLTVV.

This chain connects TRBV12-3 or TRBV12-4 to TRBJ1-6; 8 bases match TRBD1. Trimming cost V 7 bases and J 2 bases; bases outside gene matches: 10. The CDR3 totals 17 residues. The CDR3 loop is CASILGTGTAYNSPLHF. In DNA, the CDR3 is TGTGCCAGCATCCTTGGGACAGGTACAGCCTATAATTCACCCCTCCACTTT.